This T cell receptor beta chain appears in the sequencing data of a study of blood T cell repertoires in COVID-19. Study context: Samples came from the United States, Italy and Spain, spanning acute and convalescent COVID-19.

The data were produced by immunoSEQ multiplex PCR, yet TCRdb's version contains in-frame clones alone and is incomplete. Of some 260,000 clones listed, about nine tenths were seen once; the top ten hold 1.5% to 2%. This CDR3 has 15 amino acids. The V gene's germline CDR1 is KGHSH and CDR2 LQKENI. V gave up 8 bases and J gave up 5 bases; unmatched junction bases: 9. The specimen sequenced was PBMCs or T cells enriched from blood (not recorded which). The chain links TRBV18 to TRBJ1-2; 12 nucleotides agree with TRBD1. The sequence was obtained from a woman under 30 who had recovered from COVID-19. This CDR3 reads CASGAGTGGLYGYTF. For the CDR3, the DNA is TGTGCCAGCGGAGCCGGGACAGGGGGCCTGTATGGCTACACCTTC.